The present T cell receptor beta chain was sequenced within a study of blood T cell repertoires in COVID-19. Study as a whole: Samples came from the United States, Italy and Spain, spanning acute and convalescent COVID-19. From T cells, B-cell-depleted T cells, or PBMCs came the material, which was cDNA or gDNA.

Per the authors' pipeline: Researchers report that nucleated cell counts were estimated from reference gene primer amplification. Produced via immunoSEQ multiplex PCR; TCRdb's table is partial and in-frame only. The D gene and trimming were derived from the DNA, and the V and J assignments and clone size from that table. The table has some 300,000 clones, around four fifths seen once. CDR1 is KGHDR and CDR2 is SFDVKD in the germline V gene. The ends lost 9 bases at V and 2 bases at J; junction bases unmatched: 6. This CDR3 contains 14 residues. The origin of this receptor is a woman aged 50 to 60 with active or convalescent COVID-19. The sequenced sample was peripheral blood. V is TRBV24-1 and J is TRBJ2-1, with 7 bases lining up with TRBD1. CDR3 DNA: TGTGCCACCTCCCAGGGACAGCCCTACAATGAGCAGTTCTTC. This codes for CATSQGQPYNEQFF.